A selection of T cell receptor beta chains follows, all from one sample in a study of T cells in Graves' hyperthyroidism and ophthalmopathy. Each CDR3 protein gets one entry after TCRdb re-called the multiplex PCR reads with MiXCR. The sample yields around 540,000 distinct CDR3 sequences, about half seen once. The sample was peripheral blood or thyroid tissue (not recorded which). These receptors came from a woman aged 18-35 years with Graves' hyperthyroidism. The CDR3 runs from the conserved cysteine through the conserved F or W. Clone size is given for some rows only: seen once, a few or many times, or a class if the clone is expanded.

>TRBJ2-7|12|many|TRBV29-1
CSVEAGAHEQYF
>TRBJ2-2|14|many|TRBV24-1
CATSDSRFTGELFF
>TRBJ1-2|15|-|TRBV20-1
CSATTGQRINYGYTF
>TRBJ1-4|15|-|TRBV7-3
CASSWRAETGEKLFF
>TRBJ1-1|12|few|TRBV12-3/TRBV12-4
CASKSRNTEAFF
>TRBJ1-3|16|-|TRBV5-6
CASSALPGDAGNTIYF
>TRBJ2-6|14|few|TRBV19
CASKPGTGANVLTF
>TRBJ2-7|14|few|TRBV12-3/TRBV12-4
CASSTLAESYEQYF
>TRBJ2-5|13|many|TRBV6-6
CASTRTVEETQYF
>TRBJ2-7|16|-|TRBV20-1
CSAGASGGPRRGEQYF
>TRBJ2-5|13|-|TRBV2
CASSSADQETQYF
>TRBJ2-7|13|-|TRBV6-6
CASSSAVPLEQYF
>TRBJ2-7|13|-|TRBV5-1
CASRRGVGYEQYF
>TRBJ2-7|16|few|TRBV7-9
CASSFGDSGTSYEQYF
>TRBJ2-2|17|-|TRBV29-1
CSVRTISGSAGTGELFF
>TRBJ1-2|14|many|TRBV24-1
CATSDGRTRKSYTF
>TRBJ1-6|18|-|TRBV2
CASSKLRTGSSYNSPLHF
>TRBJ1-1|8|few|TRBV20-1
CSASLAFF
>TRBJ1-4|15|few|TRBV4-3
CASSQEVATNEKLFF
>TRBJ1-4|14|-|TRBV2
CASSVETTKEKLFF
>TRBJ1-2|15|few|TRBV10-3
CASSYVGAEDYGYTF
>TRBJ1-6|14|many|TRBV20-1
CSARVGTGPSPLHF
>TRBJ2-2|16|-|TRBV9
CASSPRGDFYTGELFF
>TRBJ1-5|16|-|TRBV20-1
CSARDYANPRNQPQHF
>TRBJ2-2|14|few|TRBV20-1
CSANRGRSTGELFF
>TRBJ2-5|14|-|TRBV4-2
CASSQVGNGETQYF
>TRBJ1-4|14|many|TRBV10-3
CAISDQGPREKLFF
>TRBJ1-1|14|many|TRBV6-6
CASITREGGTEAFF
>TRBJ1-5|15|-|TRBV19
CASTMQGVRGQPQHF
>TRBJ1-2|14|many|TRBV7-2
CASTLQGWNYGYTF
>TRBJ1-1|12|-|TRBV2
CASSNRIAEAFF
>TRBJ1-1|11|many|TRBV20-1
CSGLRITEAFF
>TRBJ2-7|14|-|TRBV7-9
CASSLWDGIYEQYF
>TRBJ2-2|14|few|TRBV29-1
CSVETKGHTGELFF
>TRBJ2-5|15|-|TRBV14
CASSQGNGVRETQYF